This T cell receptor beta chain was found in a study of blood T cell repertoires in COVID-19. The wider study: The origin of the acute and convalescent COVID-19 samples was the United States, Italy and Spain. The analysed material was cDNA or gDNA that came from T cells, B-cell-depleted T cells, or PBMCs.

Study processing details: Scientists estimated how many nucleated cells there were by amplifying reference gene primers. Clones were read by immunoSEQ multiplex PCR, and TCRdb kept only the in-frame ones, dropping some. V and J calls plus clone size are reproduced from that table; the DNA served to infer D and trimming. There are approximately 140,000 clones in the sample; more than 70% occur only once, and 25% to 35% lies in the top ten. The V end lost 1 base, the J end lost 5 bases, and 11 bases lay between the germline ends. Germline CDR1 LGHDT, CDR2 YNNKEL (reference sequence). The CDR3 is 15 amino acids.

Sequencing used peripheral blood. This TCR was sampled from a human donor in a cohort sampled during active COVID-19. This chain uses TRBV3-1 (or the pseudogene TRBV3-2) with TRBJ1-4, with TRBD1 as a possible D gene (5 bases). DNA for the CDR3: TGTGCCAGCAGCCAAGGTGGGGCTGTGAATGAAAAACTGTTTTTT. Protein: CASSQGGAVNEKLFF.